This T cell receptor (beta chain) originates from a study of CD8 T cells in ankylosing spondylitis. The TCR beta libraries were generated through quantitative 5'-RACE incorporating molecular barcodes. Each CDR3 protein gets one entry after TCRdb re-called the 5' RACE reads with MiXCR. The repertoire holds 700,000 to 1,000,000 distinct CDR3 sequences, with roughly 12% as singletons. Study-wide results and caveats: Within peripheral blood, clones linked to disease were CD8+ and relatively rare. Typical of ankylosing spondylitis blood, it appeared, was a TCR beta motif of roughly eight highly homologous variants. The clones that were linked to disease were reported to be significantly enriched in matched synovial fluid samples from ankylosing spondylitis patients.

In germline, CDR1 is SGHVS, CDR2 FQNEAQ. The length of the CDR3 is 14 residues. V dropped 0 bases and J dropped 3 bases, with 9 bases sitting between them. This clonotype turned up a few times. The antigen is undetermined. Specimen: blood, either unsorted or a sorted T cell fraction (not recorded which). The chain links TRBV7-8 to TRBJ2-7, with a possible D match to TRBD2 (5 bases). This sequence was found in a male donor with ankylosing spondylitis. The CDR3 protein is CASSLAVLDYEQYF. CDR3 DNA sequence: TGTGCCAGCAGCTTAGCGGTACTAGACTACGAGCAGTACTTC.